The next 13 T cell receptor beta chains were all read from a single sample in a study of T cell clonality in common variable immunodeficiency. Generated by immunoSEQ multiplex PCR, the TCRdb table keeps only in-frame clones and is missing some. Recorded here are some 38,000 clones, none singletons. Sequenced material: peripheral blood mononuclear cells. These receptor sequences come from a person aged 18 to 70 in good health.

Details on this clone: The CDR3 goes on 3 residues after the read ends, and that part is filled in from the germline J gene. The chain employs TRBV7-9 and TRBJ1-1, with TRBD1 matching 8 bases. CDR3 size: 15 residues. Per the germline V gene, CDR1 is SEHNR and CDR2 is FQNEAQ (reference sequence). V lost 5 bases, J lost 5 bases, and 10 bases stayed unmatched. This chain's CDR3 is CASSVQGAAGTEAFF. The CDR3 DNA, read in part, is TGTGCCAGCAGCGTTCAGGGGGCAGCGGGGACTGAA.

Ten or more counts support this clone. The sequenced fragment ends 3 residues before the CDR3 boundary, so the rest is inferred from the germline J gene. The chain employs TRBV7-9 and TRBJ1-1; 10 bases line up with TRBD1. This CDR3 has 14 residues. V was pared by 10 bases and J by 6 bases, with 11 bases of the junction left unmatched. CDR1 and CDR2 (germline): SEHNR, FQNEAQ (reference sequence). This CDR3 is CATSTGTGVAEAFF. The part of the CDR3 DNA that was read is TGTGCCACTTCAACCGGGACAGGGGTGGCTGAA.

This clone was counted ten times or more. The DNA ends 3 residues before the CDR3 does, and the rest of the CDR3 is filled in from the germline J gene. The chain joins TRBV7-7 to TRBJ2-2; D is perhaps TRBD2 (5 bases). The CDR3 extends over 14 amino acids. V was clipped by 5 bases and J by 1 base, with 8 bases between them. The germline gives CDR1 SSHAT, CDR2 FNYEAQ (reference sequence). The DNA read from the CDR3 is TGTGCCAGCAGCCAACGGGGGAACACCGGGGAG. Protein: CASSQRGNTGE. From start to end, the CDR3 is CASSQRGNTGELFF.

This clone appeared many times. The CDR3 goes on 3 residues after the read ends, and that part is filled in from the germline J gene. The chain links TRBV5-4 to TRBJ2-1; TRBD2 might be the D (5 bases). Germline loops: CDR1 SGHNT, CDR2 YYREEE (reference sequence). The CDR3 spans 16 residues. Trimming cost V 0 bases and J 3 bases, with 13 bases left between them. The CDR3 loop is CASSLGTRPFYNEQFF. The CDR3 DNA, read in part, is TGTGCCAGCAGCTTGGGGACTCGACCCTTCTACAATGAG.

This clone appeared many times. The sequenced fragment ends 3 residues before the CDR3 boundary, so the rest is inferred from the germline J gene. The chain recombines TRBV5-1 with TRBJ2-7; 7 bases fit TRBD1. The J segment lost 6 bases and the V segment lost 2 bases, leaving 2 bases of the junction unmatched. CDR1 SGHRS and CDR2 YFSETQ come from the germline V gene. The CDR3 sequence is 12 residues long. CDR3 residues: CASSLQGFEQYF. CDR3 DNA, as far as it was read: TGCGCCAGCAGCTTACAGGGGTTCGAG. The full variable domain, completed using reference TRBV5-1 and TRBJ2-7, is KAGVTQTPRYLIKTRGQQVTLSCSPISGHRSVSWYQQTPGQGLQFLFEYFSETQRNKGNFPGRFSGRQFSNSRSEMNVSTLELGDSALYLCASSLQGFEQYFGPGTRLTVT.

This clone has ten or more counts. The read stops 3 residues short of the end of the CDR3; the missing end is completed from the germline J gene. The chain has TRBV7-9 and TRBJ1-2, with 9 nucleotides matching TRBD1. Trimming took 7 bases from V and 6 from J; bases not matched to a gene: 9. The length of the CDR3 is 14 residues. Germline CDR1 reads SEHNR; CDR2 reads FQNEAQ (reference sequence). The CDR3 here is CASTPSWDRDGYTF. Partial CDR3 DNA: TGTGCCAGCACCCCCTCTTGGGACAGGGATGGC.

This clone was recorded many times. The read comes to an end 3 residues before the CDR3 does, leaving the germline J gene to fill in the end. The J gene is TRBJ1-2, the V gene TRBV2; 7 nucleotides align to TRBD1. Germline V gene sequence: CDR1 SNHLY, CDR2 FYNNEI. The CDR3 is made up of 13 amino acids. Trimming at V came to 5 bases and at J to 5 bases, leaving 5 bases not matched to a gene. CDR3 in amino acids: CASSPETGYGYTF. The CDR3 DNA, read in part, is TGTGCCAGCAGTCCCGAGACAGGGTATGGC.

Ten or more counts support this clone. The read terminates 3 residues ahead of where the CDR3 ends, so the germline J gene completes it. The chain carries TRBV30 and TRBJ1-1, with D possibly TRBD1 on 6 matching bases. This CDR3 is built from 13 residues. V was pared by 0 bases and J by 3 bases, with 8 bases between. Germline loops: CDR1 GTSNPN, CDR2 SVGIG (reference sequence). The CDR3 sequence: CAWSVKGDTEAFF. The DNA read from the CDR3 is TGTGCCTGGAGTGTGAAGGGGGACACTGAA.

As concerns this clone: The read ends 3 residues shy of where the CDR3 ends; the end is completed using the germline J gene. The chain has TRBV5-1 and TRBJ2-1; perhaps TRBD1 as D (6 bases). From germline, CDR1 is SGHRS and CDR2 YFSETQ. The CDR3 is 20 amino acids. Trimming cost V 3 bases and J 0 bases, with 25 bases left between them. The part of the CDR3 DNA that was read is TGCGCCAGCAGCTCTGACCGACCCACAGGGTTGTTAAGCTCCTACAATGAG. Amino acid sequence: CASSSDRPTGLLSSYNE. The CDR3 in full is CASSSDRPTGLLSSYNEQFF.

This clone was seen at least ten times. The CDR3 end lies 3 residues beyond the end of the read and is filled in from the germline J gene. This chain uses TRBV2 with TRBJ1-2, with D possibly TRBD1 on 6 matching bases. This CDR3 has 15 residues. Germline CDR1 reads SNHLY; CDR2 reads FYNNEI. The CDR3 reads CATRDGQNLPLGYTF. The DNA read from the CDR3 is TGTGCCACCCGGGATGGACAGAACCTCCCTCTGGGC.

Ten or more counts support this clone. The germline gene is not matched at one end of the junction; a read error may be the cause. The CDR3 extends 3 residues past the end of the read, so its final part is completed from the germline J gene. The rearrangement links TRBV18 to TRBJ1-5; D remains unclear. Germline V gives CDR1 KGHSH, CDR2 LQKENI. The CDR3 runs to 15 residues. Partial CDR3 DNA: TGTGCCAGCACGTCGGGGAGGGATAGCTATCAGCCC. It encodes CASTSGRDSYQP. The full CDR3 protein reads CASTSGRDSYQPQHF.

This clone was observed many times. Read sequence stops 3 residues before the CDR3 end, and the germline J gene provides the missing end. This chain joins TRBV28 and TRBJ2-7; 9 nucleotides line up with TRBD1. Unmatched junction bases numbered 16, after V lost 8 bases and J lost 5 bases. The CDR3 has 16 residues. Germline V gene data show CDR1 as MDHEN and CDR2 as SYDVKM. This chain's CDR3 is CASLSDPGTGHHEQYF. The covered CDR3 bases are TGTGCCAGCCTGTCAGATCCTGGGACAGGGCACCACGAG. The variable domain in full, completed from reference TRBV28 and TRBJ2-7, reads DVKVTQSSRYLVKRTGEKVFLECVQDMDHENMFWYRQDPGLGLRLIYFSYDVKMKEKGDIPEGYSVSREKKERFSLILESASTNQTSMYLCASLSDPGTGHHEQYFGPGTRLTVT.

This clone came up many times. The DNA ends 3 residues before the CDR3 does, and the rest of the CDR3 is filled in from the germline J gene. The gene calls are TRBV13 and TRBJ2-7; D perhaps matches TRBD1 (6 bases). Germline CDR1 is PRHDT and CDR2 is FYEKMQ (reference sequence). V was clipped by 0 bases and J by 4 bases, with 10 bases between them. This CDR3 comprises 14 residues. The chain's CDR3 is CASSLGDSSYEQYF. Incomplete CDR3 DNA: TGTGCCAGCAGCTTAGGGGACAGTTCTTACGAG.